Listed here is a single T cell receptor (beta chain). Its antigen is unknown. These data come from a study of OX40 agonist ivuxolimab in advanced cancers. Background on the study: Patients assigned to dose escalation were diagnosed with hepatocellular carcinoma, melanoma, renal cell or head and neck cancer. Findings and limits, study-wide: Normalized T-cell clonal expansion was also low in some nonresponders. Researchers did not establish what antigens the expanded peripheral T cells target.

Only in-frame clones appear in the TCRdb table, and some are missing; sequencing was by immunoSEQ multiplex PCR. The sample holds fewer than 50,000 clones, about three quarters seen once. Trimming shortened V by 8 bases and J by 5 bases, and 19 bases separated the two germline ends. The CDR3 has 14 amino acids. CDR1 WSHSY and CDR2 SAAADI come from the germline V gene. This chain joins TRBV10-2 and TRBJ2-7; no reliable D call. This receptor was identified in an adult with an advanced solid tumor such as melanoma, head and neck, liver or kidney cancer. The specimen comprised CD4+ or CD8+ T cells sorted from blood, sampled in a trial of the OX40 agonist ivuxolimab. CDR3 nucleotides: TGCGCCAGCTTTCCCCGGACCCCGATCCACGAGCAGTACTTC. The encoded protein is CASFPRTPIHEQYF.